This TCR beta chain was sequenced for a study of monozygotic twins with inflammatory bowel disease. The CDR3 runs to 15 residues. Germline lookup yields CDR1 MNHEY and CDR2 SVGAGI. The template switching step added UMIs that contained a 6-nucleotide sample barcode. Each CDR3 protein gets one entry in TCRdb, which reprocessed the 5' RACE reads and gives no DNA. The ten top clones account for around 2.8%, within a sample of under 200,000 distinct CDR3 sequences. The chain is built from TRBV6-5 and TRBJ2-3; TCRdb's D gene call, TRBD1, goes unchecked for lack of DNA. The sequence was obtained from a human donor with ulcerative colitis or Crohn's disease, or a healthy co-twin of an affected twin (not recorded which). The sequenced sample was blood. The CDR3 loop is CASSYTGTRTDTQYF.